This is a list of T cell receptor beta chains from one sample in a study of blood T cell repertoires in COVID-19. Sequencing was performed with immunoSEQ multiplex PCR; in TCRdb, only in-frame clones are kept and a portion is missing. The data show about 200,000 clones, 90% seen once. Input material: peripheral blood. The receptor source for this set is a man aged 45-65 years with acute or convalescent COVID-19. CDR3s include the opening cysteine and the closing phenylalanine or tryptophan. The D gene is left open where the match is weak. Not every row has a clone size; where given, it reads once, few, many or a size class.

J,D,V,size,CDR3,DNA
TRBJ1-5,NA,TRBV28,NA,CASSQRSNQPQHF,TGTGCCAGCAGTCAACGGAGCAATCAGCCCCAGCATTTT
TRBJ2-7,NA,TRBV11-1,NA,CASSYRDHEQYF,TGTGCCAGCAGTTACAGGGACCACGAGCAGTACTTC
TRBJ1-1,TRBD1,TRBV5-1,once,CASSTDRRRVTEAFF,TGCGCCAGCAGCACGGACAGGCGTCGGGTGACTGAAGCTTTCTTT
TRBJ1-6,NA,TRBV19,once,CASRDIDNSPLHF,TGTGCCAGCCGGGACATCGATAATTCACCCCTCCACTTT
TRBJ1-1,TRBD1,TRBV7-9,NA,CASSPAFGQGANAEAFF,TGTGCCAGCAGCCCCGCGTTCGGACAGGGGGCTAACGCTGAAGCTTTCTTT
TRBJ1-5,NA,TRBV30,once,CAWRHGTQSNQPQHF,TGTGCCTGGAGGCACGGGACTCAAAGTAATCAGCCCCAGCATTTT
TRBJ2-3,NA,TRBV2,NA,CASSEAEGGWRTDTQYF,TGTGCCAGCAGTGAAGCGGAAGGGGGATGGAGAACAGATACGCAGTATTTT
TRBJ2-1,NA,TRBV5-1,NA,CASSLGTEGKQFF,TGCGCCAGCAGCTTGGGGACAGAGGGGAAGCAGTTCTTC
TRBJ2-3,TRBD1,TRBV28,NA,CASSEMQQGANTDTQYF,TGTGCCAGCAGCGAAATGCAACAGGGGGCGAACACAGATACGCAGTATTTT
TRBJ2-1,NA,TRBV4-2,NA,CASSQVSGYTYNEQFF,TGTGCCAGCAGCCAGGTGAGCGGGTATACCTACAATGAGCAGTTCTTC
TRBJ1-3,TRBD1,TRBV5-6,NA,CASRGAGTGGNTIYF,TGTGCCAGCAGGGGTGCCGGGACAGGTGGAAACACCATATATTTT
TRBJ2-3,TRBD2,TRBV10-3,NA,CAISATGGTTDTQYF,TGTGCCATCAGTGCTACCGGGGGGACCACAGATACGCAGTATTTT
TRBJ1-2,TRBD1,TRBV9,NA,CASSAVQTGDGYTF,TGTGCCAGCAGCGCGGTCCAAACAGGGGATGGCTACACCTTC
TRBJ1-2,TRBD1,TRBV5-1,NA,CASSLVTGGFGYTF,TGCGCCAGCAGCTTGGTTACAGGGGGATTTGGCTACACCTTC
TRBJ1-3,NA,TRBV5-4,NA,CASTPGTPSSGNTIYF,TGTGCCAGCACCCCCGGGACACCGAGCTCTGGAAACACCATATATTTT
TRBJ2-3,NA,TRBV3-1/TRBV3-2,NA,CASSQYSSGVVDTQYF,TGTGCCAGCAGCCAGTATTCTTCGGGAGTAGTAGATACGCAGTATTTT
TRBJ1-5,TRBD1,TRBV10-3,NA,CAISGTGNPNQPQHF,TGTGCCATCAGCGGGACAGGGAACCCCAATCAGCCCCAGCATTTT
TRBJ1-2,NA,TRBV19,once,CASRPMTGVTGGYTF,TGTGCCAGTAGACCCATGACAGGTGTCACGGGTGGCTACACCTTC
TRBJ2-1,TRBD2,TRBV7-3,few,CAGRETSGRAEQFF,TGTGCAGGGAGGGAGACTAGCGGGAGAGCTGAGCAGTTCTTC
TRBJ2-3,NA,TRBV9,NA,CASSEVGGVTKDTQYF,TGTGCCAGCAGCGAGGTGGGGGGTGTCACCAAAGATACGCAGTATTTT
TRBJ2-5,TRBD2,TRBV5-1,NA,CASSWMGRDETQYF,TGCGCCAGCAGCTGGATGGGGAGGGATGAGACCCAGTACTTC
TRBJ2-1,NA,TRBV11-2,NA,CASSLDGGQQFF,TGTGCCAGCAGCTTAGACGGGGGACAGCAGTTCTTC
TRBJ2-1,NA,TRBV7-8,NA,CASSLYDSDSYNEQFF,TGTGCCAGCAGCTTGTACGACTCAGACTCCTACAATGAGCAGTTCTTC
TRBJ1-6,NA,TRBV28,NA,CASNPLGGPLHF,TGTGCCAGCAACCCCTTGGGGGGTCCCCTCCACTTT
TRBJ1-4,NA,TRBV19,NA,CASSLGAAEKLFF,TGTGCCAGTAGCCTAGGGGCAGCGGAAAAACTGTTTTTT
TRBJ2-2,TRBD1,TRBV4-1,NA,CASSQGTVTGELFF,TGCGCCAGCAGCCAGGGGACAGTCACCGGGGAGCTGTTTTTT
TRBJ2-7,NA,TRBV5-1,NA,CASSHSYEQYF,TGCGCCAGCAGCCACTCCTACGAGCAGTACTTC
TRBJ2-1,NA,TRBV6-2/TRBV6-3,NA,CASSSHYEQFF,TGTGCCAGCAGTTCCCACTATGAGCAGTTCTTC
TRBJ1-2,NA,TRBV19,NA,CASSIPTARYGYTF,TGTGCCAGTAGTATCCCGACAGCGCGCTATGGCTACACCTTC
TRBJ2-5,NA,TRBV9,NA,CASSRDYQETQYF,TGTGCCAGCAGCCGCGATTACCAAGAGACCCAGTACTTC
TRBJ2-7,TRBD2,TRBV2,NA,CASSEPPWLAAYEQYF,TGTGCCAGCAGTGAGCCCCCCTGGCTAGCGGCCTACGAGCAGTACTTC
TRBJ2-2,TRBD2,TRBV7-3,NA,CASSLYGTSGMGLFF,TGTGCCAGCAGCTTATATGGGACTAGCGGGATGGGGCTGTTTTTT
TRBJ2-1,NA,TRBV28,NA,CASSWGHNEQFF,TGTGCCAGCAGTTGGGGGCACAATGAGCAGTTCTTC
TRBJ1-4,TRBD1,TRBV6-5,NA,CASKGTANEKLFF,TGTGCCAGCAAGGGGACAGCTAATGAAAAACTGTTTTTT
TRBJ1-3,NA,TRBV28,NA,CASSLPQGTRGNTIYF,TGTGCCAGCAGTTTACCCCAGGGGACCCGTGGAAACACCATATATTTT
TRBJ1-4,NA,TRBV27,NA,CATSSGELNEKLFF,TGTGCCACCAGTTCGGGGGAACTTAATGAAAAACTGTTTTTT
TRBJ1-6,NA,TRBV7-2,NA,CASSLQGTSPNSPLHF,TGTGCCAGCAGCTTACAGGGGACGAGTCCAAATTCACCCCTCCACTTT
TRBJ1-2,NA,TRBV18,NA,CASSLKRESYGYTF,TGTGCCAGCTCCCTTAAACGGGAGTCCTATGGCTACACCTTC
TRBJ2-3,TRBD1,TRBV3-1/TRBV3-2,NA,CASSQGLGGVPDTQYF,TGTGCCAGCAGCCAAGGATTAGGGGGCGTACCAGATACGCAGTATTTT
TRBJ1-2,NA,TRBV7-2,NA,CASSRPGTPNYGYTF,TGTGCCAGCAGTCGACCCGGGACACCTAACTATGGCTACACCTTC
TRBJ1-4,TRBD1,TRBV19,NA,CASSSSLGQGAHLKKLFF,TGTGCCAGTAGTTCCTCCCTCGGACAGGGGGCGCATTTAAAAAAACTGTTTTTT
TRBJ2-3,NA,TRBV3-1/TRBV3-2,NA,CASSQGGYTQYF,TGTGCCAGCAGCCAGGGGGGATATACGCAGTATTTT